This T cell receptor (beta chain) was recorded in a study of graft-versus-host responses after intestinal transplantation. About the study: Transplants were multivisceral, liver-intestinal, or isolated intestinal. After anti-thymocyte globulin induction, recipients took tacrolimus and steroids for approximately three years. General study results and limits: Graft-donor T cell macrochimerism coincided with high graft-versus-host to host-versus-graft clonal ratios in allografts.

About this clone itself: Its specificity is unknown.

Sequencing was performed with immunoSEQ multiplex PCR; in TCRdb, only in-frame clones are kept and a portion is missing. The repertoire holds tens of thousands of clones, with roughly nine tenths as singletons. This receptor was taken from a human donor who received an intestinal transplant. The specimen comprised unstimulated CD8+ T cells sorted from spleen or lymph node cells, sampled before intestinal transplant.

CDR3 region: CARTGNNSPLHF. The CDR3, as DNA: TGTGCCAGGACAGGGAATAATTCACCCCTCCACTTT. The rearrangement uses TRBV9 and TRBJ1-6, with 7 positions matching TRBD1. Germline V lookup: CDR1 SGDLS, CDR2 YYNGEE. The CDR3 is 12 residues long. V dropped 8 bases and J dropped 5; count of bases not matched to a gene: 1.